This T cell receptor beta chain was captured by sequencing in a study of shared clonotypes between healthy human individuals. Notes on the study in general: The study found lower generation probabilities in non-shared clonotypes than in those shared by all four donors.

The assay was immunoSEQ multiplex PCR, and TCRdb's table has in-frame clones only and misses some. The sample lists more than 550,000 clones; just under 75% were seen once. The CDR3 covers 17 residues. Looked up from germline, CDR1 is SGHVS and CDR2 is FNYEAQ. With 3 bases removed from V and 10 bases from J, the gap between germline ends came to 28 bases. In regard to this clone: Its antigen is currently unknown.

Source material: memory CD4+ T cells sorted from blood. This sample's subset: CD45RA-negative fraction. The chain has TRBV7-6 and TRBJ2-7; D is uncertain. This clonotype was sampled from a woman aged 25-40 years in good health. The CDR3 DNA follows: TGTGCCAGCAGCTTTTTTCCCCCCCCGCGCGCCGGCTACCCCCAGTACTTC. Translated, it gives CASSFFPPPRAGYPQYF.